The rows below give T cell receptor beta chains drawn from one sample of a study of blood T cell repertoires in COVID-19. The assay was immunoSEQ multiplex PCR, and TCRdb's table has in-frame clones only and misses some. In the table there are 100,000 or so clones, about 89% of which are singletons. The material sequenced was peripheral blood. All receptors come from a human donor with acute or convalescent COVID-19. The donor label of this sample is uncertain. CDR3s leave out the opening cysteine and the closing phenylalanine or tryptophan. Where a row states a size, it is once, few, many or the class of an expanded clone; other rows omit it.

clone size: -; V gene: TRBV7-9; J gene: TRBJ2-2; CDR3 protein: ASRGGNTGELF
clone size: few; V gene: TRBV5-6; J gene: TRBJ1-2; CDR3 protein: ASSLGQGDGYT
clone size: -; V gene: TRBV7-3; J gene: TRBJ1-1; CDR3 protein: ASSIDRGRGTEAF
clone size: -; V gene: TRBV29-1; J gene: TRBJ2-5; CDR3 protein: SVEAGQGFETQY
clone size: -; V gene: TRBV5-1; J gene: TRBJ2-5; CDR3 protein: ASSLARETQY
clone size: -; V gene: TRBV29-1; J gene: TRBJ1-3; CDR3 protein: SVGRTGESGNTIY
clone size: -; V gene: TRBV7-2; J gene: TRBJ2-2; CDR3 protein: ASSLRGRGELF
clone size: once; V gene: TRBV6-5; J gene: TRBJ2-7; CDR3 protein: ASSFIAGDEQY
clone size: -; V gene: TRBV3-1/TRBV3-2; J gene: TRBJ2-5; CDR3 protein: ASSILAGGAEETQY
clone size: -; V gene: TRBV18; J gene: TRBJ1-6; CDR3 protein: ASSPGQGHSPLH
clone size: -; V gene: TRBV5-1; J gene: TRBJ2-3; CDR3 protein: ASSLGAGDTQY
clone size: -; V gene: TRBV19; J gene: TRBJ1-1; CDR3 protein: ASKGWGTAVGNTEAF
clone size: -; V gene: TRBV10-3; J gene: TRBJ2-7; CDR3 protein: AISRELAGGSSYEQY
clone size: -; V gene: TRBV5-1; J gene: TRBJ2-1; CDR3 protein: ASSLGGQTYNEQF
clone size: -; V gene: TRBV5-1; J gene: TRBJ1-1; CDR3 protein: ASSFFGQNTEAF
clone size: -; V gene: TRBV24-1; J gene: TRBJ1-4; CDR3 protein: ATRGEGLRKLF
clone size: -; V gene: TRBV28; J gene: TRBJ1-4; CDR3 protein: ASLQQNNEKLF
clone size: -; V gene: TRBV10-3; J gene: TRBJ2-1; CDR3 protein: AIRGDSYNEQF
clone size: -; V gene: TRBV7-2; J gene: TRBJ1-2; CDR3 protein: ASSKGTGLGYT
clone size: -; V gene: TRBV9; J gene: TRBJ2-3; CDR3 protein: ASSVVSGGAEADTQY
clone size: -; V gene: TRBV11-2; J gene: TRBJ2-7; CDR3 protein: ASSLEGQGRNEQY
clone size: -; V gene: TRBV30; J gene: TRBJ1-5; CDR3 protein: AWRGRQGISQPQH
clone size: -; V gene: TRBV11-2; J gene: TRBJ2-5; CDR3 protein: ASSFKDRGFQETQY
clone size: few; V gene: TRBV5-1; J gene: TRBJ2-5; CDR3 protein: ASGLAGGPETQY
clone size: -; V gene: TRBV10-3; J gene: TRBJ2-3; CDR3 protein: AIAQSGSTDTQY
clone size: -; V gene: TRBV11-3; J gene: TRBJ2-3; CDR3 protein: ASSADGTLADTQY
clone size: -; V gene: TRBV5-1; J gene: TRBJ2-1; CDR3 protein: ASSLSPWDRGGNEQF
clone size: few; V gene: TRBV4-2; J gene: TRBJ2-1; CDR3 protein: ASSQSGGNSYNEQF